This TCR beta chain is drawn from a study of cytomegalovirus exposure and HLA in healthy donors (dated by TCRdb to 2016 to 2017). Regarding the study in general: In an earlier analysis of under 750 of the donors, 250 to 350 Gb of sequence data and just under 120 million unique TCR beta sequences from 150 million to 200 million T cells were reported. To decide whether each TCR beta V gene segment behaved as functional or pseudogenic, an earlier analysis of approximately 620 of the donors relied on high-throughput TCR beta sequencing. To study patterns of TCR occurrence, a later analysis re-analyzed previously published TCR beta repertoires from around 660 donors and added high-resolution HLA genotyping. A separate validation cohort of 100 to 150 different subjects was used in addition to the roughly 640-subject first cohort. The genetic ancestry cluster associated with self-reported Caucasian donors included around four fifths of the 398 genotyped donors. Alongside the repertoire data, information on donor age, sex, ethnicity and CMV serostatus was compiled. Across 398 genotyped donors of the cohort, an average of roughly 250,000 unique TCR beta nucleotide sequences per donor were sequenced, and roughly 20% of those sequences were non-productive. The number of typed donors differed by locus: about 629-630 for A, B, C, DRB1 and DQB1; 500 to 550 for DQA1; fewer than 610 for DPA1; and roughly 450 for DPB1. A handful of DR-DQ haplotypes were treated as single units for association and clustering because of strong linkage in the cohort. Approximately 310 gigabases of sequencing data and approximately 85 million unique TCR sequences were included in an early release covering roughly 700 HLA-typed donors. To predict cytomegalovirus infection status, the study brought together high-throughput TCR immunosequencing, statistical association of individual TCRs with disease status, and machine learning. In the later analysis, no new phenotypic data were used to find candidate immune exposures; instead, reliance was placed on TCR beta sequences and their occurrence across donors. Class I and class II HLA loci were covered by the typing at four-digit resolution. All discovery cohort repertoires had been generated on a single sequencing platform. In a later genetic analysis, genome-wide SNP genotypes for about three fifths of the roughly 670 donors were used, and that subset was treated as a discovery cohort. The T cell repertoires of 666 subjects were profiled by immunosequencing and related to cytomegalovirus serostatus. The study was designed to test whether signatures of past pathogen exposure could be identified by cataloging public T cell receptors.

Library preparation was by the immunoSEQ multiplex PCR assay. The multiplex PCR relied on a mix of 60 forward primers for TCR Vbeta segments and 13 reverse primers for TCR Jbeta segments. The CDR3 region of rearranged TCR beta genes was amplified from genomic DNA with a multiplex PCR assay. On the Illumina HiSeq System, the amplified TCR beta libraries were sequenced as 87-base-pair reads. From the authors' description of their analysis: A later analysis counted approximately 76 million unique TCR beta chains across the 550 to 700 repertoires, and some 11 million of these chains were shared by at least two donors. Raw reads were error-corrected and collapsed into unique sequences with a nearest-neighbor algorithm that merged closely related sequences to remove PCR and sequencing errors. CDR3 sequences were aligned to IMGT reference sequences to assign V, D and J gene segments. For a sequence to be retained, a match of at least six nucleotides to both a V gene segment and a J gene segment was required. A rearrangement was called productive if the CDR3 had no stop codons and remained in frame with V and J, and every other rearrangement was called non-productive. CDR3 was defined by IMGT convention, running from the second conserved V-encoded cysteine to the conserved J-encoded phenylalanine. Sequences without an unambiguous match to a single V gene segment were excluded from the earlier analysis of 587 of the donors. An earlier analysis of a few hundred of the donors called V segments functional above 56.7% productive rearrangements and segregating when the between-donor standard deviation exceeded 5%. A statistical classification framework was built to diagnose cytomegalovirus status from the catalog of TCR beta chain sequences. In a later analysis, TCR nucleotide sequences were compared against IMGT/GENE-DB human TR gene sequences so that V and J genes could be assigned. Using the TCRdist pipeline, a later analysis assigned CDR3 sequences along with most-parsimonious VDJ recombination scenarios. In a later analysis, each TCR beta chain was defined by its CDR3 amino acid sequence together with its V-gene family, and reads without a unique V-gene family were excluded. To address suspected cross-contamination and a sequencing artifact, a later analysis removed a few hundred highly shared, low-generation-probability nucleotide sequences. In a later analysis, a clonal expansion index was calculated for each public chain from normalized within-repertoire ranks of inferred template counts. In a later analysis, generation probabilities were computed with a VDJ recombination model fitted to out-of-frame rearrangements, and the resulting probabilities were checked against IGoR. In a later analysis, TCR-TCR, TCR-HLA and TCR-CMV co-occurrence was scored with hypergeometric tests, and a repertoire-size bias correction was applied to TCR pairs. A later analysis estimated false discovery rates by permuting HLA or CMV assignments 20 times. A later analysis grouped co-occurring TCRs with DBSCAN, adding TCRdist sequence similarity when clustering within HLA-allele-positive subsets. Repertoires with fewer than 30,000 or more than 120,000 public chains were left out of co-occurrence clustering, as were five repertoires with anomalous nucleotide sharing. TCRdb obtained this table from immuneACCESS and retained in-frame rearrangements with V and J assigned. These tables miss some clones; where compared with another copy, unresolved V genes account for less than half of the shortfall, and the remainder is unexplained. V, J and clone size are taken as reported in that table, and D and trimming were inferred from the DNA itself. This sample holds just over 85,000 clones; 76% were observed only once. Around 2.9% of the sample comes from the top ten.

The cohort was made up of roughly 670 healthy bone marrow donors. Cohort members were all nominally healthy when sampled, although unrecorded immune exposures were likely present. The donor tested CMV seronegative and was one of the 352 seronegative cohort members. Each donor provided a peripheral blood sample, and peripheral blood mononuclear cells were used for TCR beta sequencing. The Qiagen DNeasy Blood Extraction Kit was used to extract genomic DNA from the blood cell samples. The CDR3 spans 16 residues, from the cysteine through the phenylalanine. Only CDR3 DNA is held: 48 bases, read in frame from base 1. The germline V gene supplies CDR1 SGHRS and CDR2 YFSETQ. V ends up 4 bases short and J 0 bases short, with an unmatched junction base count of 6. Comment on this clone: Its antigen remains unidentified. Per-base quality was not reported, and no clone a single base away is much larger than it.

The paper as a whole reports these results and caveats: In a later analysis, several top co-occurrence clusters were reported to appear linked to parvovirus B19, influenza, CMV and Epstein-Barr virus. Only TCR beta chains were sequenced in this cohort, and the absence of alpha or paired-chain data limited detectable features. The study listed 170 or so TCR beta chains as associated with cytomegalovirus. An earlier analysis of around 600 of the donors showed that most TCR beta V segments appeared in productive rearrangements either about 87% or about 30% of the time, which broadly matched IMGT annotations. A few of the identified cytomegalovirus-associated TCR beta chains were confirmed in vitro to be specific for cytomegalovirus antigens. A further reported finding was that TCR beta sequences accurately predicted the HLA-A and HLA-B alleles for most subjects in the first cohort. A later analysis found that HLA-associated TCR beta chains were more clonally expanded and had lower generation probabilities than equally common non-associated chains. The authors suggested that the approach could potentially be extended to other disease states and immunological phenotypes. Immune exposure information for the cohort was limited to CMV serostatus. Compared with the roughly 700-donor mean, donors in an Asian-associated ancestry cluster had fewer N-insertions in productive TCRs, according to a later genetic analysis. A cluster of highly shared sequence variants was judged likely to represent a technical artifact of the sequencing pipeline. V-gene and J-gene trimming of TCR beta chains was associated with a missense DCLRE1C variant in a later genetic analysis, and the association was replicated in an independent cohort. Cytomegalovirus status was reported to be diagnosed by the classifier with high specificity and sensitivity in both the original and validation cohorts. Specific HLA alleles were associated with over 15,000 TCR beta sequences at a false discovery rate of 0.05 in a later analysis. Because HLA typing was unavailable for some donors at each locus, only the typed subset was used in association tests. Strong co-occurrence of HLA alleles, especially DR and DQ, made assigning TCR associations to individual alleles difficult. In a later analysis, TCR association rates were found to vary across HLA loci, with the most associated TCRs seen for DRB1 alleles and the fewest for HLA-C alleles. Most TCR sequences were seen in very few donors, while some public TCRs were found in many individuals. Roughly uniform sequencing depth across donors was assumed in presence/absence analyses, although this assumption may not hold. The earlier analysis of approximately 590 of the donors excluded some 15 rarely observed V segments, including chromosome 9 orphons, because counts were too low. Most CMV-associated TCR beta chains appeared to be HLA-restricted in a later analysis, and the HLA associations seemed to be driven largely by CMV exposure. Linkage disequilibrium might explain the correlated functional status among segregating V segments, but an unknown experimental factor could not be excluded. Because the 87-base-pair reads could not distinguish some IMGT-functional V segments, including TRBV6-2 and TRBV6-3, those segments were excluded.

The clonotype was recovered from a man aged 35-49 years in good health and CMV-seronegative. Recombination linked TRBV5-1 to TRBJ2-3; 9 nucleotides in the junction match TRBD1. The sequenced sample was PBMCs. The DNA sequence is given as TGCGCCAGCAGCAACGGGACAGGGTTTAGCACAGATACGCAGTATTTT. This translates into CASSNGTGFSTDTQYF.